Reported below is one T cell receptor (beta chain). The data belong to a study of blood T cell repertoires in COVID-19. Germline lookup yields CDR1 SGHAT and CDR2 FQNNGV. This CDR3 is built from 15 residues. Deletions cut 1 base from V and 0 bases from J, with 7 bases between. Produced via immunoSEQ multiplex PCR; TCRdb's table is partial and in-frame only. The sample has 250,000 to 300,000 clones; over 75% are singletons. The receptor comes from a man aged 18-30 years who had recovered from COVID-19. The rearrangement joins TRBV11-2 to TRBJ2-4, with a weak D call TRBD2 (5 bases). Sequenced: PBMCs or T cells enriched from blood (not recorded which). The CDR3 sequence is CASSLGGLAKNIQYF. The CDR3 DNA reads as TGTGCCAGCAGCTTAGGAGGACTAGCCAAAAACATTCAGTACTTC.